The source of this T cell receptor beta chain is a study of T-cell reconstitution after alpha-beta-depleted transplantation in children. This clonotype was seen repeatedly, ten times or more. Unique molecular identifiers were incorporated into the prepared TCRbeta library. MiXCR was run by TCRdb on the PCR reads, yielding one entry per CDR3 protein. Of roughly 7,700 distinct CDR3 sequences in the sample, 12% were seen once. The CDR3 covers 14 residues. Germline V gives CDR1 MNHEY, CDR2 SMNVEV (reference sequence). V lost 4 bases to trimming and J lost 2 bases, with 12 bases between them. The receptor was isolated from a patient aged 2-10 years who had a stem cell transplant for inherited bone marrow failure, so the T cells may come from the graft donor. The sample consisted of PBMCs, mostly from graft donor cells, taken 60 days after TCRalphabeta/CD19-depleted stem cell transplant. The chain carries TRBV27 and TRBJ2-7; D tentatively fits TRBD1 or TRBD2 (5 bases each). The CDR3 nucleotides read TGTGCCAGCAGTTCCCGGGACGGGACCTACGAGCAGTACTTC. This gives the protein CASSSRDGTYEQYF.